This record concerns one TCR beta chain sequence. The data originate from a study of blood T cell repertoires in COVID-19. Study as a whole: T cells, B-cell-depleted T cells, or PBMCs supplied cDNA or gDNA.

V lost 1 base and J 4 bases, leaving 10 bases between the germline ends. CDR1 SEHNR and CDR2 FQNEAQ come from the germline V gene (reference sequence). This CDR3 contains 14 residues. Clones were read by immunoSEQ multiplex PCR, and TCRdb kept only the in-frame ones, dropping some. The sample records 250,000 to 350,000 clones, around 88% being singletons. The sample consisted of peripheral blood. The source is a man aged 25-45 years with acute or convalescent COVID-19. The gene calls are TRBV7-9 and TRBJ1-1; D unresolved. The DNA for the CDR3 is TGTGCCAGCAGCTTAGGATCCGGAGTCACTGAAGCTTTCTTT. Protein product: CASSLGSGVTEAFF.